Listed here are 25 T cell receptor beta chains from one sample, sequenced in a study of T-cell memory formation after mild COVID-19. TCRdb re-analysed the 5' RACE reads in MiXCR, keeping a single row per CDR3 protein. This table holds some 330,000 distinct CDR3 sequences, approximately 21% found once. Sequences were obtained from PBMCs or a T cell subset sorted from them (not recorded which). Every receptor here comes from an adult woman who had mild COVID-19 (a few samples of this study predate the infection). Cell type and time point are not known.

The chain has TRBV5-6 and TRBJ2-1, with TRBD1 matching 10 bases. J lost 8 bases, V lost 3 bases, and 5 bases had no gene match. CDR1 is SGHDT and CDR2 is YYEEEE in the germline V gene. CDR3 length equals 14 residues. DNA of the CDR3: TGTGCCAGCAGCTGGGGGACAGGGGTTGATGAGCAGTTCTTC. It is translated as CASSWGTGVDEQFF.

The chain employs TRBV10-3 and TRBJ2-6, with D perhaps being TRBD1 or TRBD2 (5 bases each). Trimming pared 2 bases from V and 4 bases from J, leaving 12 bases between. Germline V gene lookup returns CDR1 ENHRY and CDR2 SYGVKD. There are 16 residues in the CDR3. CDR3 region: CAISEEYGAGANVLTF. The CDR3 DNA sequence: TGTGCCATCAGTGAGGAATACGGGGCAGGGGCCAACGTCCTGACTTTC.

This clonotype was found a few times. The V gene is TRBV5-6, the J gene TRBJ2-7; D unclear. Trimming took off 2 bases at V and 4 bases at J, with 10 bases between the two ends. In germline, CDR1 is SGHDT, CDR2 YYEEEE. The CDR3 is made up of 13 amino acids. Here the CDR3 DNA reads TGTGCCAGCAGCTTTCCCCCACGTTACGAGCAGTACTTC. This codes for CASSFPPRYEQYF.

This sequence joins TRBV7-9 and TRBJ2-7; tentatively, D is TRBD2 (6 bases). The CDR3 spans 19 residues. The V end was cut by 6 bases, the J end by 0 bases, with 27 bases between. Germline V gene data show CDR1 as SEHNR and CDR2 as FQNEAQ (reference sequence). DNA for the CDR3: TGTGCCAGCAGATCGCGGGGTTTTGGGCTAGCGAATGCCTCCTACGAGCAGTACTTC. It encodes CASRSRGFGLANASYEQYF.

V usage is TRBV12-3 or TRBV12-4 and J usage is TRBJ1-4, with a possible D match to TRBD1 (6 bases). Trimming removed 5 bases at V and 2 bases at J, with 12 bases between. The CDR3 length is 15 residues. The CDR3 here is CASSLGQPTNEKLFF. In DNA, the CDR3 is TGTGCCAGCAGTCTTGGACAGCCCACTAATGAAAAACTGTTTTTT.

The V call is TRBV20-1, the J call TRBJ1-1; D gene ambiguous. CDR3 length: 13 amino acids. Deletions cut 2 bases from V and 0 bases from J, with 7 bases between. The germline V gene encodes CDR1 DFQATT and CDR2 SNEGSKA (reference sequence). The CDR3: CSARPTLNTEAFF. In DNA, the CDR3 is TGCAGTGCTAGACCGACACTGAACACTGAAGCTTTCTTT.

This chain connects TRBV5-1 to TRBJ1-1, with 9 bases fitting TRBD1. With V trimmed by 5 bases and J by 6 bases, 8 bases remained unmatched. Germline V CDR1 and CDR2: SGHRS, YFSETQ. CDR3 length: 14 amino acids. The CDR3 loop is CASRLGQGPAEAFF. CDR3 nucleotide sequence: TGCGCCAGCAGGCTAGGACAGGGGCCCGCTGAAGCTTTCTTT.

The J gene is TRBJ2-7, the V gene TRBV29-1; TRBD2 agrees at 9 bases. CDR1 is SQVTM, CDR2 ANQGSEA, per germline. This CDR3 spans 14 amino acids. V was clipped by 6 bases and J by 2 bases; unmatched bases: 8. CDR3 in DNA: TGCAGCGTGAGAAGCGCGGGGGGGCCCTACGAGCAGTACTTC. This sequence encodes CSVRSAGGPYEQYF.

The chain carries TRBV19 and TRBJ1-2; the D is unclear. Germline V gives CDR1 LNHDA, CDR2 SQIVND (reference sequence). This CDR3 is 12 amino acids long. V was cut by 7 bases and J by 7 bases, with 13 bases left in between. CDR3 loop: CASTRRQGGYTF. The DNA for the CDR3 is TGTGCCAGTACGAGGAGGCAAGGTGGCTACACCTTC.

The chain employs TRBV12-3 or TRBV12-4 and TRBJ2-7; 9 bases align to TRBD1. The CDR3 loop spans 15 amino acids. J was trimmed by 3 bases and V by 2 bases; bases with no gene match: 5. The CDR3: CASSLIGTGIYEQYF. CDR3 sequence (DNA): TGTGCCAGCAGTTTAATCGGGACAGGGATCTACGAGCAGTACTTC.

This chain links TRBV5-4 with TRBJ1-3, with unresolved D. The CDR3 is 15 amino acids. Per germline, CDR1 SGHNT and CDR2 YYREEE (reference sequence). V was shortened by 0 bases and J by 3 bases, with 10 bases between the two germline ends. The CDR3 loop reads CASSLGRGGGNTIYF. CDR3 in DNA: TGTGCCAGCAGCTTGGGACGGGGTGGTGGAAACACCATATATTTT. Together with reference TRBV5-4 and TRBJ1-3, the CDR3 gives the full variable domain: ETGVTQSPTHLIKTRGQQVTLRCSSQSGHNTVSWYQQALGQGPQFIFQYYREEENGRGNFPPRFSGLQFPNYSSELNVNALELDDSALYLCASSLGRGGGNTIYFGEGSWLTVV.

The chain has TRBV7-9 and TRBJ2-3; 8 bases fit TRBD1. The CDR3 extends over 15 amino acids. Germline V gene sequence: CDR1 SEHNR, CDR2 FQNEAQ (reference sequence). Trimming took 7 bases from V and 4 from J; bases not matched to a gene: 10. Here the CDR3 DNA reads TGTGCCAGCAACGAAGGGGCAGGGGGCGCAGATACGCAGTATTTT. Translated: CASNEGAGGADTQYF.

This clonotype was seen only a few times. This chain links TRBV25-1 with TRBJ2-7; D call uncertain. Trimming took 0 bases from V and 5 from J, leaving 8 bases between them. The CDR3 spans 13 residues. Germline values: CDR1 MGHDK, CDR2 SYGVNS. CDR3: CASSEYGADEQYF. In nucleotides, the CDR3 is TGTGCCAGCAGTGAATATGGTGCCGACGAGCAGTACTTC.

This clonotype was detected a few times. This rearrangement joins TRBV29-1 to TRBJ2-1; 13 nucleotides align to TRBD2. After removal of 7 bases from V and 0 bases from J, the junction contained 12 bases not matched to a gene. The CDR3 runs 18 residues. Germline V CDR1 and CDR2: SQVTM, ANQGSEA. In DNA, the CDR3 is TGCAGCGCCAGAGAAGGACTAGCGGGAGAGGGCTCCTACAATGAGCAGTTCTTC. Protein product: CSAREGLAGEGSYNEQFF.

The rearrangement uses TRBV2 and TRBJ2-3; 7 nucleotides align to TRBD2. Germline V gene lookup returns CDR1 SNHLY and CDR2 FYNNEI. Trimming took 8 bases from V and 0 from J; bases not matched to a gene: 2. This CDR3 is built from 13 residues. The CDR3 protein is CASGTISTDTQYF. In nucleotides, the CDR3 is TGTGCCAGCGGGACTATCAGCACAGATACGCAGTATTTT. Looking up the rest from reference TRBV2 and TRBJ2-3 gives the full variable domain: EPEVTQTPSHQVTQMGQEVILRCVPISNHLYFYWYRQILGQKVEFLVSFYNNEISEKSEIFDDQFSVERPDGSNFTLKIRSTKLEDSAMYFCASGTISTDTQYFGPGTRLTVL.

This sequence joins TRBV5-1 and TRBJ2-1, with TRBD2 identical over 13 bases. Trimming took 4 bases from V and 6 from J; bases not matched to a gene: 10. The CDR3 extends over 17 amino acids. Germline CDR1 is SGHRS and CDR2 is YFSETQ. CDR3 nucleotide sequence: TGCGCCAGCAGCCCAAGACTAGCGGGAGGTTCGGCCAATGAGCAGTTCTTC. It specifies CASSPRLAGGSANEQFF.

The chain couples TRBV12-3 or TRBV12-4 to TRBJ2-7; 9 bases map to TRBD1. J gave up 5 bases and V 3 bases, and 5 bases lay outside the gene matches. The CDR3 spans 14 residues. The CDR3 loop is CASSFYRGLDEQYF. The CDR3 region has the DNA TGTGCCAGCAGTTTTTACAGGGGGCTCGACGAGCAGTACTTC.

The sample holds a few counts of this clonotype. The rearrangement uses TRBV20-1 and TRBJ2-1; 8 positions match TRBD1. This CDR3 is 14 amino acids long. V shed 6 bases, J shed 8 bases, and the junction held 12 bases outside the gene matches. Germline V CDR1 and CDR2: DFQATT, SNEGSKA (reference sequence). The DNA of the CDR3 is TGCAGTGCAATCAGTTCAGACAGGGGCCATGAGCAGTTCTTC. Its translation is CSAISSDRGHEQFF.

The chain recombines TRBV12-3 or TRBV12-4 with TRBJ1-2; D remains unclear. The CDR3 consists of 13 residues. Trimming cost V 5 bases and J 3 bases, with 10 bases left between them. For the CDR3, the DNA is TGTGCCAGCAGTCAGGACTTGGACTATGGCTACACCTTC. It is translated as CASSQDLDYGYTF.

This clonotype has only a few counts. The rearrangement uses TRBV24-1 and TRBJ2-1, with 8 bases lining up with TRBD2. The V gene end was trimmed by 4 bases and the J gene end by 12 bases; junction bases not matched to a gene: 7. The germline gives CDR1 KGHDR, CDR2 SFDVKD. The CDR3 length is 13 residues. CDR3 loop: CATSEAGAIGQFF. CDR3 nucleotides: TGTGCCACCAGTGAAGCGGGGGCCATAGGGCAGTTCTTC.

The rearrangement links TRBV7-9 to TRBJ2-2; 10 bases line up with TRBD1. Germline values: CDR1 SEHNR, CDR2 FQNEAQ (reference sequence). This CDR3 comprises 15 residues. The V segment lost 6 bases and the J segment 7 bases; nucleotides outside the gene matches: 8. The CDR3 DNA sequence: TGTGCCAGCAGTCACGGACAGGGGGAGAACGGGGAGCTGTTTTTT. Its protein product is CASSHGQGENGELFF.

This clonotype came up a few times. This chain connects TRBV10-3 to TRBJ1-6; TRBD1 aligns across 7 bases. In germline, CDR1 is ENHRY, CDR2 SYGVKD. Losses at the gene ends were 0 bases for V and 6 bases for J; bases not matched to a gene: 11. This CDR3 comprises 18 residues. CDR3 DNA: TGTGCCATCAGTGAGTCGCCTACCGACAGGGTGGGTAATTCACCCCTCCACTTT. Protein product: CAISESPTDRVGNSPLHF.

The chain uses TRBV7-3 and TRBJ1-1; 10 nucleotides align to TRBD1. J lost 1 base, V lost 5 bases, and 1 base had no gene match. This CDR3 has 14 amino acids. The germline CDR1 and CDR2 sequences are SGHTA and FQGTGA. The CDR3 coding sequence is TGTGCCAGCAGCCGGGACAGGGGGAACACTGAAGCTTTCTTT. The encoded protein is CASSRDRGNTEAFF. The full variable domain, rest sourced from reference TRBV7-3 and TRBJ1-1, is GAGVSQTPSNKVTEKGKYVELRCDPISGHTALYWYRQSLGQGPEFLIYFQGTGAADDSGLPNDRFFAVRPEGSVSTLKIQRTERGDSAVYLCASSRDRGNTEAFFGQGTRLTVV.

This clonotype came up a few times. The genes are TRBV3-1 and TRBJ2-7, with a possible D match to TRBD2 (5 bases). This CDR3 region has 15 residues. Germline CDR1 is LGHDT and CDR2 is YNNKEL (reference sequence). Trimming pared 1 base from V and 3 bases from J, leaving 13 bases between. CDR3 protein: CASSQGGVLGYEQYF. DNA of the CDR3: TGTGCCAGCAGCCAAGGGGGAGTCCTGGGCTACGAGCAGTACTTC.

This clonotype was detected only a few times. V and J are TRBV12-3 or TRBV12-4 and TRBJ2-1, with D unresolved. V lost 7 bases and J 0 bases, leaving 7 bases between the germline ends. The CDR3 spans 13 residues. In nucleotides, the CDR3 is TGTGCCAGCAAAGACGGCTCCTACAATGAGCAGTTCTTC. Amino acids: CASKDGSYNEQFF.